Below are 6 T cell receptor beta chains sequenced from a single sample in a study of blood T cell repertoires in COVID-19. Sequenced by immunoSEQ multiplex PCR; TCRdb stores in-frame clones only, minus some. This table holds fewer than 50,000 clones, under 85% found once. Material for sequencing was peripheral blood. These receptors originate from a woman at least 80 years old with acute or convalescent COVID-19.

V is TRBV4-2 and J is TRBJ2-3, with D perhaps matching TRBD2 (5 bases). Per germline, CDR1 LGHNA and CDR2 YNFKEQ. This CDR3 comprises 17 residues. The V gene lost 0 bases and the J gene lost 4 bases, with 17 bases spanning the gap. DNA of the CDR3: TGTGCCAGCAGCCAAGAGAGGCCCGGGGAAGGGCCAGATACGCAGTATTTT. Its protein product is CASSQERPGEGPDTQYF.

This clone is a singleton in its sample. The genes are TRBV5-1 and TRBJ1-3, with D hard to call. CDR1 is SGHRS, CDR2 YFSETQ, per germline. This CDR3 comprises 16 residues. Trimming cost V 0 bases and J 0 bases, with 10 bases left between them. CDR3 region: CASSLAGAVSGNTIYF. The CDR3 DNA is TGCGCCAGCAGCTTGGCCGGTGCCGTCTCTGGAAACACCATATATTTT.

This clone was detected only once. The rearrangement uses TRBV5-1 and TRBJ1-1; possibly TRBD1 for D (5 bases). From germline, CDR1 is SGHRS and CDR2 YFSETQ. CDR3 size: 14 residues. The germline V and J ends were trimmed by 0 bases and 2 bases, with 8 bases remaining between them. The CDR3 here is CASSLDGANTEAFF. As DNA, the CDR3 is TGCGCCAGCAGCTTGGATGGGGCTAACACTGAAGCTTTCTTT.

This chain joins TRBV6-5 and TRBJ2-5; D perhaps matches TRBD2 (6 bases). The germline CDR1 and CDR2 sequences are MNHEY and SVGAGI. The CDR3 sequence is 13 residues long. The ends were cut back, 7 bases at V and 4 bases at J, with 13 bases in the middle. The CDR3 loop reads CASISPGVETQYF. In DNA form, the CDR3 reads TGTGCCAGCATATCCCCGGGAGTAGAGACCCAGTACTTC.

This chain joins TRBV30 and TRBJ1-2; D ambiguous. Per germline, CDR1 GTSNPN and CDR2 SVGIG (reference sequence). Trimming removed 2 bases from V and 2 bases from J, with 6 bases in between. This CDR3 region has 12 residues. In DNA form, the CDR3 reads TGTGCCTGGAGTAGTACAAACTATGGCTACACCTTC. Its protein product is CAWSSTNYGYTF. Combining the CDR3 with reference TRBV30 and TRBJ1-2 gives the whole variable domain SQTIHQWPATLVQPVGSPLSLECTVEGTSNPNLYWYRQAAGRGLQLLFYSVGIGQISSEVPQNLSASRPQDRQFILSSKKLLLSDSGFYLCAWSSTNYGYTFGSGTRLTVV.

This chain connects TRBV5-1 to TRBJ2-1, with D perhaps TRBD2 (5 bases). Trimming shortened V by 0 bases and J by 1 base, and 5 bases separated the two germline ends. This CDR3 is built from 14 residues. Germline CDR1 reads SGHRS; CDR2 reads YFSETQ. CDR3 sequence: CASSLGESYNEQFF. As DNA, the CDR3 is TGCGCCAGCAGCTTGGGGGAGTCCTACAATGAGCAGTTCTTC.